A selection of T cell receptor beta chains follows, all from one sample in a study of blood T cell repertoires in COVID-19. TCRdb's copy holds only in-frame clones and misses some; the assay was immunoSEQ multiplex PCR. The table shows about 50,000 clones, with approximately 85% occurring only once. Sequencing input: peripheral blood. All receptors derive from a man in his sixties with acute or convalescent COVID-19. The CDR3 runs from the conserved cysteine through the conserved F or W.

V: TRBV27; CDR3: CASSLIQSGGYTF
V: TRBV7-9; CDR3: CASSLLGQAYNEQFF
V: TRBV27; CDR3: CASSLPGAGGPGEQFF
V: TRBV6-5; CDR3: CASRKDGLVTYEQYF
V: TRBV28; CDR3: CATKNGQGANEQFF
V: TRBV2; CDR3: CASHHRGIGQPQHF
V: TRBV19; CDR3: CASSLGQGDGELFF
V: TRBV14; CDR3: CASSQVHSRGSEGEQYF
V: TRBV4-2; CDR3: CASSQDNSGRLYEQYF
V: TRBV19; CDR3: CASSISFGRQVGNEQFF
V: TRBV5-1; CDR3: CASSSPPGPTGGDTQYF
V: TRBV2; CDR3: CASTRAGSTDTQYF
V: TRBV30; CDR3: CAWNSREVYNSPLHF
V: TRBV28; CDR3: CASSILGAETQYF